The 17 T cell receptor beta chains listed next were all sequenced from one sample in a study of blood T cell repertoires in COVID-19. The repertoire was sequenced with immunoSEQ multiplex PCR; TCRdb's copy has only in-frame clones and lacks some. The sample shows about 200,000 clones, approximately 90% of them seen only once. Sequencing was carried out using peripheral blood. The origin of the receptors is a woman in her thirties or forties who had recovered from COVID-19.

V and J are TRBV24-1 and TRBJ2-6, with TRBD1 as a possible D gene (5 bases). Germline CDR1 reads KGHDR; CDR2 reads SFDVKD. The CDR3 loop spans 17 amino acids. V was cut by 2 bases and J by 3 bases, with 13 bases left in between. DNA for the CDR3: TGTGCCACCAGTGATTCTGTAGGGGTAGGTGGGGCCAACGTCCTGACTTTC. It codes for CATSDSVGVGGANVLTF.

In DNA, the CDR3 is TGTGCCAGCAGTTCCCGAGTTTCCGGGGAGCTGTTTTTT. It yields the protein CASSSRVSGELFF. This rearrangement joins TRBV27 to TRBJ2-2, with D unresolved. The V gene's germline CDR1 is MNHEY and CDR2 SMNVEV (reference sequence). The CDR3 runs to 13 residues. The V end was cut by 4 bases, the J end by 6 bases, with 9 bases between.

The chain carries TRBV5-1 and TRBJ2-1, with a tentative D call TRBD2 (5 bases). From germline, CDR1 is SGHRS and CDR2 YFSETQ. CDR3 length: 15 amino acids. Trimming cost V 0 bases and J 1 base, with 8 bases left between them. CDR3 DNA sequence: TGCGCCAGCAGCTTGGTCGGGGAATCCTACAATGAGCAGTTCTTC. Translating it yields CASSLVGESYNEQFF.

V usage is TRBV6-6 and J usage is TRBJ1-1; TRBD1 aligns across 12 bases. The CDR3 loop spans 15 amino acids. Germline V gives CDR1 MNHNY, CDR2 SVGAGI (reference sequence). The V and J ends lost 2 bases and 11 bases, in that order; junction bases with no gene match: 9. This CDR3 is CASSYPGTGGFGAFF. CDR3 in DNA: TGTGCCAGCAGTTACCCCGGGACAGGGGGCTTCGGGGCTTTCTTT.

J is TRBJ2-2 and V is TRBV19, with 10 nucleotides matching TRBD2. The CDR3 is 16 residues long. CDR1 LNHDA and CDR2 SQIVND come from the germline V gene (reference sequence). The V gene end was trimmed by 5 bases and the J gene end by 3 bases; junction bases not matched to a gene: 6. The chain's CDR3 is CASSSGLAEYTGELFF. CDR3 DNA: TGTGCCAGTAGTTCTGGACTAGCGGAGTACACCGGGGAGCTGTTTTTT.

CDR3 in DNA: TGTGCCAGCAGTTACGCCTTAGGGGAGGGTTGGGGCTACACCTTC. Its translation: CASSYALGEGWGYTF. This rearrangement joins TRBV6-5 to TRBJ1-2, with a possible D match to TRBD1 (5 bases). Per the germline V gene, CDR1 is MNHEY and CDR2 is SVGAGI. The CDR3 runs to 15 residues. V was clipped by 2 bases and J by 8 bases, with 18 bases between them.

The J gene is TRBJ1-4, the V gene TRBV28; TRBD1 might be the D (5 bases). From germline, CDR1 is MDHEN and CDR2 SYDVKM. The V end was cut by 6 bases, the J end by 9 bases, with 20 bases between. CDR3 length: 15 amino acids. CDR3 loop: CASSLPLRAGQKLFF. The CDR3 nucleotides are TGTGCCAGCAGCCTGCCCCTGCGCGCAGGGCAAAAACTGTTTTTT. Supplemented by reference TRBV28 and TRBJ1-4, the full variable domain reads DVKVTQSSRYLVKRTGEKVFLECVQDMDHENMFWYRQDPGLGLRLIYFSYDVKMKEKGDIPEGYSVSREKKERFSLILESASTNQTSMYLCASSLPLRAGQKLFFGSGTQLSVL.

The CDR3 bases are TGTGCCAGCTCGACTAGCGGGAGTATAGATGAGCAGTTCTTC. Translating it yields CASSTSGSIDEQFF. The chain employs TRBV28 and TRBJ2-1; 12 positions match TRBD2. Germline assignment: CDR1 MDHEN and CDR2 SYDVKM. The CDR3 contains 14 residues. Trimming took 8 bases from V and 8 from J; bases not matched to a gene: 7.

J is TRBJ1-6 and V is TRBV19; a possible D gene is TRBD1 (6 bases). Looked up from germline, CDR1 is LNHDA and CDR2 is SQIVND (reference sequence). CDR3 length: 14 amino acids. Trimming removed 5 bases from V and 10 bases from J, with 15 bases in between. The CDR3 protein is CASSGQLQWSPLHF. The CDR3 DNA is TGTGCCAGTAGTGGACAGCTCCAATGGTCACCCCTCCACTTT.

The rearrangement uses TRBV6-2 or TRBV6-3 and TRBJ1-2, with a possible D match to TRBD1 (5 bases). Germline V gene sequence: CDR1 MNHEY, CDR2 SVGEGT. The V gene lost 6 bases and the J gene lost 7 bases, with 15 bases spanning the gap. The CDR3 totals 13 residues. The chain's CDR3 is CASSIQGARGYTF. CDR3 in DNA: TGTGCCAGCAGCATACAAGGGGCGCGTGGCTACACCTTC.

The J gene is TRBJ2-7, the V gene TRBV13; TRBD2 matches at 9 bases. There are 14 residues in the CDR3. The germline V gene encodes CDR1 PRHDT and CDR2 FYEKMQ (reference sequence). With V trimmed by 5 bases and J by 2 bases, 4 bases remained unmatched. This CDR3 is CASSPTSGPYEQYF. CDR3 in DNA: TGTGCCAGCAGCCCCACTAGCGGGCCCTACGAGCAGTACTTC.

The rearrangement joins TRBV20-1 to TRBJ2-1; D unclear. Germline values: CDR1 DFQATT, CDR2 SNEGSKA (reference sequence). The CDR3 has 10 amino acids. Trimming left V 3 bases short and J 10 bases short, with 7 bases between. As DNA, the CDR3 is TGCAGTGCTAGCAGATTAGAGCAGTTCTTC. Translating gives CSASRLEQFF.

The chain links TRBV28 to TRBJ2-7, with 11 bases aligning to TRBD2. V lost 5 bases, J lost 4 bases, and 7 bases stayed unmatched. This CDR3 has 15 amino acids. Germline V CDR1 and CDR2: MDHEN, SYDVKM. CDR3 residues: CASSQTSGSRYEQYF. The CDR3, as DNA: TGTGCCAGCAGTCAAACTAGCGGGAGTAGGTACGAGCAGTACTTC.

This clone showed up just a few times. The chain links TRBV28 to TRBJ1-2; D is perhaps TRBD1 (6 bases). Deletions cut 0 bases from V and 7 bases from J, with 21 bases between. Germline V gene data show CDR1 as MDHEN and CDR2 as SYDVKM. The CDR3 is made up of 17 amino acids. For the CDR3, the DNA is TGTGCCAGCAGTTTATGGGGCGGGGGCAGGGGCGTCCGTGGCTACACCTTC. It yields the protein CASSLWGGGRGVRGYTF.

The chain uses TRBV4-2 and TRBJ2-1; TRBD2 agrees at 9 bases. The CDR3 has 17 residues. CDR1 is LGHNA, CDR2 YNFKEQ, per germline. V lost 5 bases and J lost 3; bases outside the gene matches: 11. CDR3 amino acids: CASSDRGRGRGYNEQFF. The CDR3 DNA sequence: TGTGCCAGCAGCGACCGAGGGCGCGGGAGGGGCTACAATGAGCAGTTCTTC.

This CDR3 is CASSVPGLAGVYNEQFF. CDR3 DNA sequence: TGTGCCAGTAGTGTCCCGGGACTAGCGGGAGTGTATAATGAGCAGTTCTTC. The chain recombines TRBV19 with TRBJ2-1; 14 nucleotides align to TRBD2. Per the germline V gene, CDR1 is LNHDA and CDR2 is SQIVND (reference sequence). The CDR3 is made up of 17 amino acids. Losses at the gene ends were 5 bases for V and 7 bases for J; bases not matched to a gene: 10.

The CDR3 coding sequence is TGTGCCAGTAGTGACAGGGGGAACACCGGGGAGCTGTTTTTT. Translating it yields CASSDRGNTGELFF. The chain uses TRBV19 and TRBJ2-2; 8 bases line up with TRBD1. Germline CDR1 is LNHDA and CDR2 is SQIVND (reference sequence). The ends lost 5 bases at V and 1 base at J; junction bases unmatched: 0. CDR3 size: 14 residues. Full variable domain (remainder filled in from reference TRBV19 and TRBJ2-2): DGGITQSPKYLFRKEGQNVTLSCEQNLNHDAMYWYRQDPGQGLRLIYYSQIVNDFQKGDIAEGYSVSREKKESFPLTVTSAQKNPTAFYLCASSDRGNTGELFFGEGSRLTVL.